This TCR beta chain was retrieved from a study of CD8 T cells in Susac syndrome. The study, taken as a whole, reports: It was in TEMRA cells and active patients that Susac CD8+ clonal expansion peaked.

Concerning this clonotype itself: Its antigen is not known.

A quantity of about 0.5 to 1 ug RNA underwent reverse transcription using random hexamers. MiXCR, applied by TCRdb to the immunoSEQ multiplex PCR reads, yields one record per CDR3 protein. This sample has roughly 80,000 distinct CDR3 sequences, with approximately 93% found just once. The sequenced target, TCR beta, came from blood CD8+ and CD4+ T cells. The authors negatively isolated CD8+ and CD4+ T cells and FACS-enriched TEMRA cells. V was pared by 0 bases and J by 4 bases, with 7 bases between. Germline V gene data show CDR1 as LNHNV and CDR2 as YYDKDF (reference sequence). The CDR3 is 14 residues long.

The chain is built from TRBV15 and TRBJ2-1; D gene unclear. The clonotype comes from a human donor with Susac syndrome. The sequenced material came from CD8+ T cells from PBMCs. CDR3 region: CATSREGYYNEQFF. CDR3 nucleotides: TGTGCCACCAGCAGAGAAGGGTATTACAATGAGCAGTTCTTC.